The 21 T cell receptor beta chains presented below share a single source sample, sequenced in a study of shared clonotypes between healthy human individuals. Naivety among CD8 cells was defined by CD45RO negativity and positive CCR7 selection, thereby excluding terminally differentiated effector memory CD45RA+ cells. Assay: immunoSEQ multiplex PCR; the TCRdb copy retains only in-frame clones and omits some. The table has about 2.2 million clones, around 95% seen once; the top ten hold under 2%. Source material: naive CD8+ T cells from PBMCs. Receptors were obtained from a man between 18 and 35 years old in good health. Some clones in this sample may be carry-over from other donors' samples.

CDR3 protein: CASSRRLDNEKLFF. CDR3 nucleotide sequence: TGCGCCAGCAGCCGACGGTTGGACAATGAAAAACTGTTTTTT. The gene calls are TRBV4-1 and TRBJ1-4; D ambiguous. V was pared by 4 bases and J by 5 bases, with 11 bases between. CDR3 length: 14 residues. Per germline, CDR1 MGHRA and CDR2 YSYEKL.

The V call is TRBV10-3, the J call TRBJ2-3; D gene ambiguous. The ends were cut back, 8 bases at V and 2 bases at J, with 11 bases in the middle. This CDR3 spans 13 amino acids. CDR1 is ENHRY and CDR2 is SYGVKD in the germline V gene. The CDR3, as DNA: TGTGCCATCCAGAGCGAACCCACAGATACGCAGTATTTT. It yields the protein CAIQSEPTDTQYF.

This clone was seen a single time. The chain uses TRBV7-9 and TRBJ2-2, with 8 nucleotides matching TRBD1. The CDR3 totals 18 residues. Trimming at V came to 1 base and at J to 6 bases, leaving 13 bases not matched to a gene. The germline V gene encodes CDR1 SEHNR and CDR2 FQNEAQ (reference sequence). The CDR3 DNA reads as TGTGCCAGCAGCTTAGTGGGGAACGGACAGGGTGGCGCCGGGGAGCTGTTTTTT. This translates into CASSLVGNGQGGAGELFF.

The chain is built from TRBV4-1 and TRBJ1-1; possibly TRBD1 for D (6 bases). Trimming took off 3 bases at V and 5 bases at J, with 13 bases between the two ends. Germline V gene data show CDR1 as MGHRA and CDR2 as YSYEKL. The CDR3 has 14 residues. The CDR3 spells CASSHLPGATEAFF. DNA for the CDR3: TGCGCCAGCAGCCATCTTCCAGGGGCGACTGAAGCTTTCTTT.

The chain employs TRBV6-1 and TRBJ2-5, with TRBD1 matching over 7 bases. The V gene's germline CDR1 is MNHNS and CDR2 SASEGT. V lost 7 bases, J lost 4 bases, and 12 bases stayed unmatched. CDR3 length: 15 amino acids. In nucleotides, the CDR3 is TGTGCCAGCACCGATGAGGGGGCTATGTCAGAGACCCAGTACTTC. This sequence encodes CASTDEGAMSETQYF.

In its sample, this clone was seen a few times. The V and J genes are TRBV25-1 and TRBJ2-7; D unresolved. CDR3 length: 15 residues. Germline CDR1 is MGHDK and CDR2 is SYGVNS. V lost 2 bases and J 5 bases, leaving 16 bases between the germline ends. The CDR3 reads CASSEKNVGEDEQYF. Here the CDR3 DNA reads TGTGCCAGCAGTGAAAAGAATGTCGGCGAGGACGAGCAGTACTTC.

This clone was observed a single time. The chain uses TRBV5-6 and TRBJ1-1; D is perhaps TRBD1 (5 bases). Between the trimmed V and J ends, which lost 6 bases and 1 base, there was a span of 13 bases. The CDR3 contains 14 residues. CDR1 SGHDT and CDR2 YYEEEE come from the germline V gene. DNA of the CDR3: TGTGCCAGCACCTGGGGGGTAACGAACACTGAAGCTTTCTTT. Translation gives CASTWGVTNTEAFF.

The chain uses TRBV27 and TRBJ1-5, with 8 nucleotides matching TRBD1. V shed 2 bases, J shed 5 bases, and the junction held 11 bases outside the gene matches. In germline, CDR1 is MNHEY, CDR2 SMNVEV (reference sequence). The CDR3 runs to 17 residues. CDR3: CASSLRTGHGFDQPQHF. The CDR3 DNA follows: TGTGCCAGCAGTTTAAGGACAGGGCATGGGTTCGATCAGCCCCAGCATTTT.

The chain has TRBV15 and TRBJ2-5; TRBD2 is a possible D gene (6 bases). The CDR3 contains 17 residues. The V and J ends lost 0 bases and 5 bases respectively, with 19 bases between them. Germline V gene lookup returns CDR1 LNHNV and CDR2 YYDKDF (reference sequence). The CDR3 DNA sequence: TGTGCCACCAGCAGAGATAATTTCGGGGAGGCGGGGGAGACCCAGTACTTC. Protein: CATSRDNFGEAGETQYF.

CDR3 sequence (DNA): TGTGCCAGCAGCTCCCTCACGCCCAGGGAAGGTCCCCATCGGGCTTTCTTT. It translates to CASSSLTPREGPHRAFF. The chain has TRBV7-9 and TRBJ1-1; D is possibly TRBD1 (5 bases). CDR3 size: 17 residues. Germline values: CDR1 SEHNR, CDR2 FQNEAQ (reference sequence). Trimming took 4 bases from V and 11 from J, leaving 29 bases between them.

The rearrangement links TRBV4-3 to TRBJ1-1, with D possibly matching TRBD1 (6 bases). The V gene's germline CDR1 is LGHNA and CDR2 YSLEER. The V end lost 4 bases, the J end lost 6 bases, and 12 bases lay between the germline ends. This CDR3 has 13 residues. The CDR3 sequence is CASSPGEGPEAFF. The CDR3 DNA reads as TGCGCCAGCAGCCCAGGGGAGGGCCCTGAAGCTTTCTTT.

About this clone itself: Distinct nucleotide sequences in the sample also encode this CDR3. This chain uses TRBV28 with TRBJ2-7; D remains ambiguous. Trimming took 3 bases from V and 3 from J, leaving 3 bases between them. The CDR3 consists of 11 residues. CDR1 is MDHEN and CDR2 is SYDVKM in the germline V gene. The CDR3 spells CASSLFYEQYF. CDR3 coding DNA: TGTGCCAGCAGTTTGTTCTACGAGCAGTACTTC. The full variable domain, its missing parts supplied by reference TRBV28 and TRBJ2-7, is DVKVTQSSRYLVKRTGEKVFLECVQDMDHENMFWYRQDPGLGLRLIYFSYDVKMKEKGDIPEGYSVSREKKERFSLILESASTNQTSMYLCASSLFYEQYFGPGTRLTVT.

The chain carries TRBV5-5 and TRBJ2-2; D is uncertain. Trimming left V 6 bases short and J 6 bases short, with 6 bases between. CDR3 size: 11 residues. CDR1 and CDR2 (germline): SGHKS, YYEKEE (reference sequence). In nucleotides, the CDR3 is TGTGCCAGCACCTTAGCCGGGGAGCTGTTTTTT. Translated: CASTLAGELFF.

The CDR3 loop reads CASAVIRGQLQETQYF. For the CDR3, the DNA is TGTGCCAGCGCCGTCATACGAGGACAGCTCCAAGAGACCCAGTACTTC. The chain links TRBV27 to TRBJ2-5; maybe TRBD1 (6 bases). The CDR3 consists of 16 residues. Germline CDR1 MNHEY, CDR2 SMNVEV (reference sequence). V shed 8 bases and J shed 1 base, with 20 bases lying between them.

The gene calls are TRBV7-2 and TRBJ2-1; 13 nucleotides align to TRBD2. Germline V gene sequence: CDR1 SGHTA, CDR2 FQGNSA. J gave up 1 base and V 2 bases, and 5 bases lay outside the gene matches. The CDR3 is 18 residues long. The CDR3 DNA is TGTGCCAGCAGCTTACCACTAGCGGGAGGGGGGTCCTACAATGAGCAGTTCTTC. This encodes CASSLPLAGGGSYNEQFF. Using reference TRBV7-2 and TRBJ2-1 for the parts outside the CDR3, the full variable domain is GAGVSQSPSNKVTEKGKDVELRCDPISGHTALYWYRQSLGQGLEFLIYFQGNSAPDKSGLPSDRFSAERTGGSVSTLTIQRTQQEDSAVYLCASSLPLAGGGSYNEQFFGPGTRLTVL.

V is TRBV2 and J is TRBJ1-2, with a tentative D call TRBD1 (5 bases). This CDR3 has 15 residues. The V gene's germline CDR1 is SNHLY and CDR2 FYNNEI. Trimming stripped 6 bases from V and 0 bases from J, with 14 bases between. The CDR3 bases are TGTGCCAGCAGCGCGGGGGACTCGGCTAACTATGGCTACACCTTC. Translated: CASSAGDSANYGYTF.

This rearrangement joins TRBV9 to TRBJ2-1; perhaps TRBD2 as D (6 bases). V lost 3 bases, J lost 3 bases, and 16 bases lay in between. The CDR3 consists of 16 residues. CDR1 and CDR2 from the germline V gene are SGDLS and YYNGEE. This CDR3 is CASSGGAGSFYNEQFF. In nucleotides, the CDR3 is TGTGCCAGCAGCGGGGGAGCGGGCAGCTTCTACAATGAGCAGTTCTTC.

This clone has a single count. The chain couples TRBV7-9 to TRBJ2-5; possible D gene TRBD2, 6 bases. The germline V gene encodes CDR1 SEHNR and CDR2 FQNEAQ (reference sequence). The CDR3 is made up of 16 amino acids. Deletions cut 4 bases from V and 4 bases from J, with 19 bases between. The CDR3 is CASSSDPGVLRETQYF. The CDR3 region has the DNA TGTGCCAGCAGCTCAGACCCGGGGGTTCTGAGAGAGACCCAGTACTTC.

This clone appeared once. The V call is TRBV29-1, the J call TRBJ2-2; 8 positions match TRBD1. The germline CDR1 and CDR2 sequences are SQVTM and ANQGSEA. CDR3 length equals 16 residues. V lost 1 base to trimming and J lost 1 base; unmatched junction nucleotides: 5. The CDR3 region has the DNA TGCAGCGTTGAAGTCGCCGGGACAGGGAACACCGGGGAGCTGTTTTTT. It specifies CSVEVAGTGNTGELFF.

This clone was recorded a few times. The chain employs TRBV7-9 and TRBJ1-1, with 7 bases identical to TRBD1. V was clipped by 5 bases and J by 4 bases; unmatched bases: 4. Looked up from germline, CDR1 is SEHNR and CDR2 is FQNEAQ (reference sequence). The CDR3 is 13 amino acids. The CDR3 DNA sequence: TGTGCCAGCAGCGACAGGGAGGCCACTGAAGCTTTCTTT. This translates into CASSDREATEAFF.

This chain joins TRBV7-6 and TRBJ2-2; 7 bases are a match to TRBD1. CDR3 length: 16 amino acids. The V and J ends lost 5 bases and 4 bases, in that order; junction bases with no gene match: 10. Germline V CDR1 and CDR2: SGHVS, FNYEAQ. CDR3 in DNA: TGTGCCAGCAGCCCCACCGACAGGGAGAGCACCGGGGAGCTGTTTTTT. It specifies CASSPTDRESTGELFF.